Below, 25 T cell receptor beta chains from the same sample are listed, as sequenced in a study of T cell changes during pregnancy in multiple sclerosis. Profiling relied on immunoSEQ multiplex PCR, and the TCRdb table lists in-frame clones only, not all of them. The data show more than 45,000 clones, over 90% seen once. The sample in question was CD4+ T cells from peripheral blood mononuclear cells, obtained in the second trimester of pregnancy. These receptor sequences come from a female donor with multiple sclerosis, enrolled in a pregnancy study.

This chain's CDR3 is CASSQGTGDSPLHF. CDR3 bases: TGTGCCAGCTCACAGGGGACAGGGGATTCACCCCTCCACTTT. The V gene is TRBV18, the J gene TRBJ1-6, with TRBD1 matching over 10 bases. The CDR3 has 14 amino acids. Germline values: CDR1 KGHSH, CDR2 LQKENI. V was pared by 4 bases and J by 8 bases, with 2 bases of the junction left unmatched.

The rearrangement uses TRBV6-1 and TRBJ1-5; no clear D gene. Between the trimmed V and J ends, which lost 3 bases and 3 bases, there was a span of 9 bases. The CDR3 extends over 14 amino acids. The germline CDR1 and CDR2 sequences are MNHNS and SASEGT. CDR3 sequence: CASSDAHHNQPQHF. For the CDR3, the DNA is TGTGCCAGCAGTGACGCGCATCACAATCAGCCCCAGCATTTT.

This chain links TRBV5-1 with TRBJ1-5; D is ambiguous. CDR1 SGHRS and CDR2 YFSETQ come from the germline V gene. The CDR3 runs to 16 residues. V was clipped by 5 bases and J by 2 bases, with 17 bases between them. The CDR3 sequence is CASRVSANEGNQPQHF. In DNA, the CDR3 is TGCGCCAGCAGGGTCTCGGCGAACGAGGGCAATCAGCCCCAGCATTTT.

This chain connects TRBV9 to TRBJ1-1; a possible D gene is TRBD1 (6 bases). The germline V gene has CDR1 SGDLS and CDR2 YYNGEE. The ends were cut back, 3 bases at V and 3 bases at J, with 27 bases in the middle. The CDR3 covers 19 residues. CDR3 sequence (DNA): TGTGCCAGCAGCGGACTCGGGCACACAGGGACGGTTTGGGACACTGAAGCTTTCTTT. Its translation: CASSGLGHTGTVWDTEAFF.

This chain joins TRBV28 and TRBJ1-5; D is unclear. The CDR3 loop spans 14 amino acids. V shed 6 bases and J shed 6 bases, with 15 bases lying between them. Per the germline V gene, CDR1 is MDHEN and CDR2 is SYDVKM. The CDR3 DNA sequence: TGTGCCAGCAGCAAGACTCAACTAACTCAGCCCCAGCATTTT. Protein: CASSKTQLTQPQHF.

This clone was counted a few times. DNA for the CDR3: TGTGCCAGCAGCGTAGGCCGTTTCGCTAGCGGGGGGGCCAAAAACATTCAGTACTTC. Protein sequence: CASSVGRFASGGAKNIQYF. The chain links TRBV9 to TRBJ2-4, with 11 bases fitting TRBD2. With V trimmed by 0 bases and J by 1 base, 9 bases remained unmatched. The length of the CDR3 is 19 residues. Germline loops: CDR1 SGDLS, CDR2 YYNGEE.

The DNA of the CDR3 is TGCGCCAGCAGCTTCGCCCCAGGGGGAGATACGCAGTATTTT. Translated: CASSFAPGGDTQYF. This chain uses TRBV5-1 with TRBJ2-3; 7 nucleotides agree with TRBD1. Trimming cost V 2 bases and J 5 bases; bases outside gene matches: 5. This CDR3 has 14 amino acids. CDR1 and CDR2 from the germline V gene are SGHRS and YFSETQ. The full variable domain, in which reference TRBV5-1 and TRBJ2-3 provide the parts outside the CDR3, is KAGVTQTPRYLIKTRGQQVTLSCSPISGHRSVSWYQQTPGQGLQFLFEYFSETQRNKGNFPGRFSGRQFSNSRSEMNVSTLELGDSALYLCASSFAPGGDTQYFGPGTRLTVL.

The rearrangement links TRBV30 to TRBJ1-6; TRBD1 might be the D (5 bases). V lost 5 bases and J lost 7, with 9 bases in between. The CDR3 consists of 12 residues. CDR1 is GTSNPN, CDR2 SVGIG, per germline (reference sequence). The CDR3 coding sequence is TGTGCCTGGGGGAGGGACAATTCACCCCTCCACTTT. Amino acids: CAWGRDNSPLHF.

The chain carries TRBV12-5 and TRBJ2-5, with 9 bases lining up with TRBD2. Trimming removed 0 bases from V and 4 bases from J; junction bases left unmatched: 9. In germline, CDR1 is LGHNT, CDR2 FRNRAP. This CDR3 region has 17 residues. The CDR3 sequence: CASGLVACGGAGETQYF. CDR3 DNA sequence: TGTGCTAGTGGTTTGGTAGCTTGCGGGGGGGCCGGAGAGACCCAGTACTTC.

J is TRBJ1-6 and V is TRBV2, with D possibly TRBD1 on 6 matching bases. Germline V CDR1 and CDR2: SNHLY, FYNNEI. This CDR3 contains 13 residues. Trimming pared 7 bases from V and 9 bases from J, leaving 13 bases between. The CDR3 DNA is TGTGCCAGCAAGGGGGACCCGGGTTCACCCCTCCACTTT. Translation gives CASKGDPGSPLHF.

The rearrangement joins TRBV6-6 to TRBJ1-5; the match to TRBD1 covers 8 bases. V was clipped by 0 bases and J by 6 bases; unmatched bases: 7. CDR3 length: 16 residues. Germline values: CDR1 MNHNY, CDR2 SVGAGI (reference sequence). CDR3 protein: CASSYSKTGDSQPQHF. As DNA, the CDR3 is TGTGCCAGCAGTTACTCGAAGACAGGGGATTCTCAGCCCCAGCATTTT.

This clone was seen a handful of times. The chain carries TRBV6-1 and TRBJ1-6, with 9 bases identical to TRBD1. The length of the CDR3 is 16 residues. Germline V gene sequence: CDR1 MNHNS, CDR2 SASEGT. The junction had 7 bases not matched to a gene; V was cut back by 2 bases and J by 8 bases. The CDR3 DNA reads as TGTGCCAGCAGTGAACGATCACAGGGGGCAGATTCACCCCTCCACTTT. Amino acids: CASSERSQGADSPLHF.

The rearrangement uses TRBV2 and TRBJ1-5; unclear D gene. The V gene's germline CDR1 is SNHLY and CDR2 FYNNEI. Deletions cut 4 bases from V and 4 bases from J, with 11 bases between. CDR3 length: 14 residues. The chain's CDR3 is CASSVEGSNQPQHF. DNA of the CDR3: TGTGCCAGCAGTGTCGAGGGATCGAATCAGCCCCAGCATTTT.

V is TRBV5-1 and J is TRBJ2-7; tentative D call: TRBD2 (7 bases). The V end was cut by 2 bases, the J end by 1 base, with 13 bases between. Per germline, CDR1 SGHRS and CDR2 YFSETQ. The length of the CDR3 is 15 residues. The CDR3 here is CASSFGGGASYEQYF. The CDR3 DNA reads TGCGCCAGCAGCTTCGGAGGGGGGGCGTCCTACGAGCAGTACTTC.

This clone was detected only once. The chain has TRBV14 and TRBJ2-2; possible D gene TRBD2, 5 bases. Germline assignment: CDR1 SGHDN and CDR2 FVKESK. The germline V and J ends were trimmed by 4 bases and 6 bases, with 15 bases remaining between them. This CDR3 has 15 residues. The CDR3 sequence is CASSPLGGLAGELFF. CDR3 sequence (DNA): TGTGCCAGCAGCCCACTAGGCGGGCTTGCCGGGGAGCTGTTTTTT.

J is TRBJ2-5 and V is TRBV9; possible D gene TRBD2, 6 bases. CDR1 SGDLS and CDR2 YYNGEE come from the germline V gene. V dropped 5 bases and J dropped 4 bases, with 18 bases sitting between them. This CDR3 region has 15 residues. CDR3 loop: CASSGGRGGGETQYF. The DNA of the CDR3 is TGTGCCAGCAGTGGGGGAAGGGGAGGAGGAGAGACCCAGTACTTC.

The chain is built from TRBV2 and TRBJ2-7; 8 positions match TRBD1. CDR1 SNHLY and CDR2 FYNNEI come from the germline V gene. The CDR3 has 13 residues. Trimming at V came to 7 bases and at J to 3 bases, leaving 5 bases not matched to a gene. The CDR3 DNA is TGTGCCAGCATTATGGACAGGGACTACGAGCAGTACTTC. Its protein is CASIMDRDYEQYF.

The rearrangement links TRBV19 to TRBJ2-2, with 8 bases that match TRBD1. The germline CDR1 and CDR2 sequences are LNHDA and SQIVND (reference sequence). CDR3 length equals 15 residues. Losses at the gene ends were 4 bases for V and 7 bases for J; bases not matched to a gene: 8. This chain's CDR3 is CASSSRDRGSGELFF. In DNA form, the CDR3 reads TGTGCCAGTAGTAGTCGAGACAGGGGAAGCGGGGAGCTGTTTTTT. Based on the CDR3 plus reference TRBV19 and TRBJ2-2, the full variable domain is DGGITQSPKYLFRKEGQNVTLSCEQNLNHDAMYWYRQDPGQGLRLIYYSQIVNDFQKGDIAEGYSVSREKKESFPLTVTSAQKNPTAFYLCASSSRDRGSGELFFGEGSRLTVL.

The chain carries TRBV12-5 and TRBJ2-1; TRBD2 matches at 8 bases. J lost 9 bases, V lost 0 bases, and 19 bases had no gene match. Per germline, CDR1 LGHNT and CDR2 FRNRAP. There are 19 residues in the CDR3. The CDR3 sequence is CASGLVLSRAGGVEGEQFF. The CDR3 DNA reads TGTGCTAGTGGTTTGGTACTTTCCCGGGCGGGAGGAGTTGAAGGTGAGCAGTTCTTC.

V and J are TRBV7-3 and TRBJ2-1, with a tentative D call TRBD2 (6 bases). V lost 4 bases to trimming and J lost 6 bases, with 13 bases between them. This CDR3 is 14 amino acids long. Germline loops: CDR1 SGHTA, CDR2 FQGTGA. This CDR3 is CASSSQPGVNEQFF. The CDR3, as DNA: TGTGCCAGCAGCTCACAGCCGGGGGTCAATGAGCAGTTCTTC.

The V gene is TRBV11-2, the J gene TRBJ2-2; D is unclear. The germline V and J ends were trimmed by 5 bases and 0 bases, with 7 bases remaining between them. Germline CDR1 is SGHAT and CDR2 is FQNNGV. This CDR3 contains 14 residues. This chain's CDR3 is CASSPQSNTGELFF. The CDR3 nucleotides read TGTGCCAGCAGCCCCCAATCGAACACCGGGGAGCTGTTTTTT.

The chain employs TRBV5-6 and TRBJ1-5; D gene unclear. Germline CDR1 reads SGHDT; CDR2 reads YYEEEE. V lost 4 bases to trimming and J lost 4 bases, with 9 bases between them. The CDR3 is 13 residues long. The CDR3 nucleotides are TGTGCCAGCAGCCAAGGAGGGAATCAGCCCCAGCATTTT. As protein: CASSQGGNQPQHF.

V gene TRBV18 combines with J gene TRBJ1-1, with D possibly matching TRBD1 (6 bases). V was clipped by 2 bases and J by 5 bases, with 21 bases between them. CDR1 KGHSH and CDR2 LQKENI come from the germline V gene. This CDR3 spans 17 amino acids. CDR3 sequence (DNA): TGTGCCAGCTCACCAAGCCAGGGGTTGGGACCTTCGACTGAAGCTTTCTTT. Its protein is CASSPSQGLGPSTEAFF.

The rearrangement links TRBV10-3 to TRBJ1-2, with a tentative D call TRBD1 (5 bases). The V end was cut by 8 bases, the J end by 4 bases, with 14 bases between. The V gene's germline CDR1 is ENHRY and CDR2 SYGVKD. The CDR3 has 13 amino acids. The CDR3 loop is CAIWSEGSYGYTF. The CDR3 DNA reads as TGTGCCATCTGGTCGGAGGGGAGCTATGGCTACACCTTC.

The V call is TRBV13, the J call TRBJ2-7, with a weak D call TRBD2 (5 bases). CDR3 length: 14 residues. Trimming stripped 6 bases from V and 2 bases from J, with 14 bases between. Germline V CDR1 and CDR2: PRHDT, FYEKMQ (reference sequence). The CDR3 DNA sequence: TGTGCCAGCAGGACATGGGCCGGGGCCTACGAGCAGTACTTC. It specifies CASRTWAGAYEQYF. Full variable domain (outside the CDR3, taken from reference TRBV13 and TRBJ2-7): AAGVIQSPRHLIKEKRETATLKCYPIPRHDTVYWYQQGPGQDPQFLISFYEKMQSDKGSIPDRFSAQQFSDYHSELNMSSLELGDSALYFCASRTWAGAYEQYFGPGTRLTVT.